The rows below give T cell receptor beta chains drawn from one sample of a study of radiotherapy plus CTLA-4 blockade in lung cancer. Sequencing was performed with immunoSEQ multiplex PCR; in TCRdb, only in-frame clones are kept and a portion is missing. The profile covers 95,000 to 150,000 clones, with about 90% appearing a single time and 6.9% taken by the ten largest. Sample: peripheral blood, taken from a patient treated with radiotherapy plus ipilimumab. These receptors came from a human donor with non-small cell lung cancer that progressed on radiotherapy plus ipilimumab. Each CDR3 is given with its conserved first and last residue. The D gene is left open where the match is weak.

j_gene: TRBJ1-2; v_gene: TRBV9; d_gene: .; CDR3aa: CASSVDWNYGYTF; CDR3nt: TGTGCCAGCAGCGTAGACTGGAACTATGGCTACACCTTC
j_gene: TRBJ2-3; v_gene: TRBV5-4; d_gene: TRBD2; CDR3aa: CASKTSGGSTDTQYF; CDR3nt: TGTGCCAGCAAGACTAGCGGGGGGAGCACAGATACGCAGTATTTT
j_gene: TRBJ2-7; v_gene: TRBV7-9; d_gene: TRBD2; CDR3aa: CASGTNAYEQYF; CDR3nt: TGTGCAAGCGGGACTAACGCCTACGAGCAGTACTTC
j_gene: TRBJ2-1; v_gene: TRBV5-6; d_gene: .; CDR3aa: CASSPSYNEQFF; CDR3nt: TGTGCCAGCAGCCCGTCGTACAATGAGCAGTTCTTC
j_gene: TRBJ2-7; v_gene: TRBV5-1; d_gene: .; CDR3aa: CASSRAHGANLHEQYF; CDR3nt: TGCGCCAGCAGCCGGGCCCACGGCGCTAATCTACACGAGCAGTACTTC
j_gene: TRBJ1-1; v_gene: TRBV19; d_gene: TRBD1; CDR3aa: CASSVIAGTGMKTEAFF; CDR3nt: TGTGCCAGTAGCGTTATAGCCGGGACAGGGATGAAGACTGAAGCTTTCTTT
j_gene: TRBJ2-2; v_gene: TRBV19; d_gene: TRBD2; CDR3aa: CASSTPGTSGAGELFF; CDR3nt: TGTGCCAGTAGTACCCCCGGGACTAGCGGGGCCGGGGAGCTGTTTTTT
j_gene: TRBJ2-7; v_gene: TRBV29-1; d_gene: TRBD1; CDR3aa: CSVAGTGKTYEQYF; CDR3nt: TGCAGCGTCGCCGGGACAGGGAAAACCTACGAGCAGTACTTC
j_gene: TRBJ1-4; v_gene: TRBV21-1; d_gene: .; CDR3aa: CASSKETIPGQGRNEKLFF; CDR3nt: TGTGCCAGCAGCAAAGAGACAATCCCGGGACAGGGCCGTAATGAAAAACTGTTTTTT
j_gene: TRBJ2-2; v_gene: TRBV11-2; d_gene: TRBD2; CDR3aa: CASSKAGVNTGELFF; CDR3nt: TGTGCCAGCAGCAAGGCGGGAGTAAATACCGGGGAGCTGTTTTTT
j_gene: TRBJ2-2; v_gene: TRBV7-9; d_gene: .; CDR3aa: CASSLGQTGTTSPGELFF; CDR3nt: TGTGCCAGCAGCTTGGGACAGACTGGGACTACGTCTCCCGGGGAGCTGTTTTTT
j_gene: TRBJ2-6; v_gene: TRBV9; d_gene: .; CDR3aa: CASSGLGANVLTF; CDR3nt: TGTGCCAGCAGCGGGCTGGGGGCCAACGTCCTGACTTTC
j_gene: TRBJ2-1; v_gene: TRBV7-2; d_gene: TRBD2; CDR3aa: CASSPSGGSYNEQFF; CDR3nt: TGTGCCAGCAGCCCTAGCGGGGGCTCCTACAATGAGCAGTTCTTC
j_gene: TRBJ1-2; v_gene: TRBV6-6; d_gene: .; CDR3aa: CASSNSPGDGYTF; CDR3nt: TGTGCCAGCAGTAACAGCCCTGGGGATGGCTACACCTTC
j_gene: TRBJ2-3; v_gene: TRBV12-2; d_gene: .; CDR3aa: CASRFRLPKGTDTQYF; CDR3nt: TGTGCAAGTCGCTTCCGTCTCCCGAAGGGCACAGATACGCAGTATTTT